Listed below are T cell receptor beta chains from one sample, sequenced in a study of T cell responses to AZD1222 COVID-19 vaccine. Assay: immunoSEQ multiplex PCR; the TCRdb copy retains only in-frame clones and omits some. The sample lists 120,000 to 150,000 clones; approximately 88% were seen once. Sequences were derived from peripheral blood, sampled on day 0 of AZD1222 vaccination. Source of these receptors: an adult in good health. The CDR3 runs from the conserved cysteine through the conserved F or W. D genes are given only for firm matches. A row's size may be missing; if present it is once, few, many or a size class.

>NA|TRBV6-5|TRBJ2-1|NA
CASSYRLVHNEQFF
>NA|TRBV5-1|TRBJ1-1|NA
CASSLPLGGDTEAFF
>once|TRBV10-3|TRBJ2-1|TRBD2
CAISEAQRGYNEQFF
>NA|TRBV7-2|TRBJ1-1|NA
CASRLMGGRPEAFF
>NA|TRBV28|TRBJ2-3|TRBD2
CASSNAEASGGRGTQYF
>NA|TRBV18|TRBJ1-2|TRBD1
CASSPGTEYGYTF
>NA|TRBV5-4|TRBJ1-4|TRBD1
CASSLSRAGQGYEKLFF
>NA|TRBV29-1|TRBJ2-7|TRBD2
CSVGPSGAKYEQYF
>NA|TRBV28|TRBJ1-6|TRBD1
CASKPTGGRSPLHF
>NA|TRBV7-7|TRBJ2-3|TRBD1
CASSLTGASTDTQYF
>NA|TRBV7-9|TRBJ1-2|NA
CASSLEWVNYGYTF
>once|TRBV20-1|TRBJ1-1|NA
CSARENTEAFF
>NA|TRBV10-1|TRBJ1-3|NA
CASSEAVGIRLDTIYF
>NA|TRBV29-1|TRBJ1-1|NA
CSVTNTEAFF
>NA|TRBV5-1|TRBJ2-2|TRBD1
CASSLGQGDTGELFF
>NA|TRBV6-2/TRBV6-3|TRBJ2-7|NA
CASSYQLGTFSSYEQYF
>NA|TRBV5-5|TRBJ1-5|TRBD1
CASSLGGGQGRQPQHF
>NA|TRBV14|TRBJ1-4|NA
CASSQGWTRTNEKLFF
>once|TRBV4-1|TRBJ1-5|TRBD1
CASSQAGTVSNQPQHF
>NA|TRBV29-1|TRBJ2-3|NA
CSVEIPGADTQYF
>few|TRBV3-1/TRBV3-2|TRBJ2-4|NA
CANPKNIQYF
>NA|TRBV6-6|TRBJ1-3|NA
CASSLQGGGNTIYF
>NA|TRBV9|TRBJ2-7|TRBD2
CASSVGLSGGDMVQYF
>NA|TRBV25-1|TRBJ1-5|NA
CASSGGHDSNQPQHF
>NA|TRBV5-1|TRBJ2-3|TRBD1
CASSAGGMKTDTQYF
>once|TRBV6-2/TRBV6-3|TRBJ2-5|NA
CASSSRDWSKETQYF
>NA|TRBV12-3/TRBV12-4|TRBJ1-2|NA
CASSLGERGYTF
>NA|TRBV30|TRBJ1-2|NA
CAWSALALLGVYGYTF
>NA|TRBV27|TRBJ1-5|NA
CASSTFTGNQPQHF
>NA|TRBV3-1/TRBV3-2|TRBJ2-3|NA
CASSPTTDTQYF
>NA|TRBV11-2|TRBJ1-2|NA
CASSPLANYGYTF
>NA|TRBV6-1|TRBJ2-1|NA
CASSEVGYNEQFF
>NA|TRBV6-2/TRBV6-3|TRBJ1-2|NA
CASSYSYGYTF
>NA|TRBV7-9|TRBJ1-2|NA
CASSRPTGLGGYTF
>NA|TRBV28|TRBJ1-5|NA
CASSPDSLTQPQHF
>NA|TRBV5-5|TRBJ2-4|NA
CASSKIQGEGNIQYF
>once|TRBV5-6|TRBJ1-5|NA
CASSLFGVSQPQHF
>NA|TRBV18|TRBJ2-7|NA
CASSPTQGNYEQYF
>NA|TRBV27|TRBJ1-6|NA
CASSSWTATGSPLHF
>NA|TRBV20-1|TRBJ1-2|NA
CSAREAGPYTF
>NA|TRBV14|TRBJ2-1|NA
CASSQWVGPYNEQFF
>NA|TRBV6-5|TRBJ1-2|TRBD1
CASSSPGQANYGYTF
>NA|TRBV4-1|TRBJ2-7|NA
CASSQEVGVGSYEQYF
>NA|TRBV4-1|TRBJ1-4|NA
CASSQGAGTSSEKLFF
>NA|TRBV28|TRBJ1-3|TRBD1
CASSLRGPGGNTIYF
>NA|TRBV6-2/TRBV6-3|TRBJ1-1|NA
CASSYSVRGPLEAFF
>few|TRBV7-2|TRBJ2-1|TRBD2
CASSYLAGGPIEQFF
>NA|TRBV10-1|TRBJ2-7|NA
CASSPGACPYEQYF
>NA|TRBV4-1|TRBJ1-6|NA
CASSRGTVPIDRSPLHF
>NA|TRBV5-6|TRBJ1-1|TRBD1
CASSYSGQGYTEAFF
>NA|TRBV30|TRBJ2-5|NA
CASLTVGETQYF
>few|TRBV6-5|TRBJ1-2|TRBD1
CASRIGQGGYGYTF
>many|TRBV7-2|TRBJ2-7|TRBD2
CASSGAGYEQYF
>NA|TRBV7-2|TRBJ1-2|NA
CASSLEAGGGYGYTF
>NA|TRBV18|TRBJ2-7|TRBD1
CASSSDRGTYEQYF
>NA|TRBV27|TRBJ2-2|NA
CASWTVNTGELFF
>few|TRBV30|TRBJ1-5|NA
CAWGKGYGNQPQHF
>NA|TRBV3-1/TRBV3-2|TRBJ1-4|TRBD1
CASSLSGTGREKLFF